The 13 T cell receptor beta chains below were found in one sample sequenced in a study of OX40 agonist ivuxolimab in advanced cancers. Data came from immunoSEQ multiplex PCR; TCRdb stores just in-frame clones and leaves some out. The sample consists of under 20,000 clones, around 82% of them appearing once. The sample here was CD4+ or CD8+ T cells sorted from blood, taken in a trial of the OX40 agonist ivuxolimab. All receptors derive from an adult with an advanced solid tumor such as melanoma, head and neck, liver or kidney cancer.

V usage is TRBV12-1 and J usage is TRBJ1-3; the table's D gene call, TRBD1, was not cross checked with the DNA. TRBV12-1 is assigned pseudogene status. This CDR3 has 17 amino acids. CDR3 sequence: CASSFWQKYNSGNTIYF. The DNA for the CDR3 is TGTGCCAGCAGCTTTTGGCAGAAATATAACTCTGGAAACACCATATATTTT.

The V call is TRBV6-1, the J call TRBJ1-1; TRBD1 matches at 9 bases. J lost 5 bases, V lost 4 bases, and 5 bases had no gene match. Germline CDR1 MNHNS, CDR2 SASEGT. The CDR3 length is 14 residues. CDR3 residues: CASSGTGEATEAFF. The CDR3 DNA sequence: TGTGCCAGCAGTGGGACAGGGGAAGCTACTGAAGCTTTCTTT.

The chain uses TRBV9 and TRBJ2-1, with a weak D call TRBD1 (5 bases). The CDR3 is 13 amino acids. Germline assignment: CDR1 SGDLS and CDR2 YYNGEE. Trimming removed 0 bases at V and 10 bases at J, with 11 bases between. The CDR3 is CASSVVGANEQFF. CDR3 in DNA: TGTGCCAGCAGCGTAGTAGGGGCGAACGAGCAGTTCTTC.

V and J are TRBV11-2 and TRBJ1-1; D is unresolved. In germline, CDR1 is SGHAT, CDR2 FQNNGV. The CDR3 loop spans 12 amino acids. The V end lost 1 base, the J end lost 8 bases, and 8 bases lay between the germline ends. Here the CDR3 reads CASSLAAREAFF. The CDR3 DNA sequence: TGTGCCAGCAGCTTAGCTGCGAGGGAAGCTTTCTTT.

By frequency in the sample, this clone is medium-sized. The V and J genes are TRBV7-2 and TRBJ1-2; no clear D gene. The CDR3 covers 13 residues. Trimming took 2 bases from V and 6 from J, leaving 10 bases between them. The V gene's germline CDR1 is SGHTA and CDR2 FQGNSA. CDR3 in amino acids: CASSLYSADGYTF. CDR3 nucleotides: TGTGCCAGCAGCTTATATTCCGCGGATGGCTACACCTTC.

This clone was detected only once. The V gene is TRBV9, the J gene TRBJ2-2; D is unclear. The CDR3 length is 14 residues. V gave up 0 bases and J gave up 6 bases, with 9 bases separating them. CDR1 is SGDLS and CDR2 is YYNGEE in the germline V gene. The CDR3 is CASSVGGSAGELFF. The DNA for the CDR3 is TGTGCCAGCAGCGTAGGTGGGTCGGCCGGGGAGCTGTTTTTT.

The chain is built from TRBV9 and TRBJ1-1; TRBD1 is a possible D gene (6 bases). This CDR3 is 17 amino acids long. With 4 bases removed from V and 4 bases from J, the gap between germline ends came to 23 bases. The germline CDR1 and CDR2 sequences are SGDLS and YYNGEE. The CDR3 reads CASSPGGGRTGITEAFF. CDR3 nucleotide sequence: TGTGCCAGCAGCCCTGGGGGCGGTCGAACGGGAATCACTGAAGCTTTCTTT.

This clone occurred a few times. This CDR3 reads CASSSYRGPTDTQYF. CDR3 in DNA: TGTGCCAGTAGTTCATACAGGGGCCCCACAGATACGCAGTATTTT. The chain uses TRBV19 and TRBJ2-3; TRBD1 matches at 7 bases. Trimming cost V 5 bases and J 2 bases; bases outside gene matches: 7. The CDR3 covers 15 residues. From germline, CDR1 is LNHDA and CDR2 SQIVND (reference sequence).

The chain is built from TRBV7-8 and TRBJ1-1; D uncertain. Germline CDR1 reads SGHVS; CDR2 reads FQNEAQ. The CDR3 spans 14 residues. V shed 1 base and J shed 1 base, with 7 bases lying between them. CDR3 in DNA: TGTGCCAGCAGCTTAGTTCCTGGGAACACTGAAGCTTTCTTT. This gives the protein CASSLVPGNTEAFF.

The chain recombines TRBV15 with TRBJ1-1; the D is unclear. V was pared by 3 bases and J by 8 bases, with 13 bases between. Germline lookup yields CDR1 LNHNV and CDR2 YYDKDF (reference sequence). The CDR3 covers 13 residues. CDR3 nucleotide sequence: TGTGCCACCAGCAGTTCAGGACGGTTAGAAGCTTTCTTT. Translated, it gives CATSSSGRLEAFF. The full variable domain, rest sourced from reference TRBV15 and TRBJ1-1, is DAMVIQNPRYQVTQFGKPVTLSCSQTLNHNVMYWYQQKSSQAPKLLFHYYDKDFNNEADTPDNFQSRRPNTSFCFLDIRSPGLGDTAMYLCATSSSGRLEAFFGQGTRLTVV.

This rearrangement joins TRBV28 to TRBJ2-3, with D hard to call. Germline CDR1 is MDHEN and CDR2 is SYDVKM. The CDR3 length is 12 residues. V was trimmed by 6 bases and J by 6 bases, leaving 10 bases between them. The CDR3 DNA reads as TGTGCCAGCAGAACAGCTGGGGATACGCAGTATTTT. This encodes CASRTAGDTQYF.

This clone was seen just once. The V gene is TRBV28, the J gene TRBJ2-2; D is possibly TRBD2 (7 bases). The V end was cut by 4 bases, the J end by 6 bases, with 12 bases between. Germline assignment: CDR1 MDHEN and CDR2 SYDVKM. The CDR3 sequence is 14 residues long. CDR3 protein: CASSWGGASGELFF. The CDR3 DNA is TGTGCCAGCAGTTGGGGGGGCGCATCCGGGGAGCTGTTTTTT.

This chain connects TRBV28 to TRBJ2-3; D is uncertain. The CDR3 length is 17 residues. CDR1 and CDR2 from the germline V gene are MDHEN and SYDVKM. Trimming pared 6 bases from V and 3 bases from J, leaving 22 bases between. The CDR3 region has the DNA TGTGCCAGCAGCCCGGCCCTCCAGGAGCAATCTACAGATACGCAGTATTTT. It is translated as CASSPALQEQSTDTQYF.